This T cell receptor beta chain was sequenced for a study of T cell repertoires in cytomegalovirus infection. Study overall: HLA-B-restricted CMV epitopes that are well studied, plus recently identified HLA-C-restricted ones, were used by the study.

General study findings and limits: CMV-specific TCR beta clonotypes restricted by HLA-C were the ones dominating the ex vivo response.

From the reads, TCRdb called clonotypes with MiXCR, one entry per CDR3 protein. Of 300,000 to 400,000 distinct CDR3 sequences detected, just under 25% appear once; the ten largest clones hold about an eighth. Germline CDR1 reads MDHEN; CDR2 reads SYDVKM. Between the trimmed V and J ends, which lost 2 bases and 7 bases, there was a span of 15 bases. The CDR3 has 15 amino acids. This clonotype has just a few counts. Its antigen remains unidentified. The source was cultured PBMCs, collected from culture after CMV antigen stimulation. The V gene is TRBV28, the J gene TRBJ1-5; D not certain. The TCR was taken from a human donor in good health (CMV status not recorded). Some clones in this sample may be carry-over from other donors' samples. The CDR3 protein is CASSLNFPVLQPQHF. CDR3 nucleotide sequence: TGTGCCAGCAGTTTAAATTTTCCGGTTTTACAGCCCCAGCATTTT. The complete variable domain, with remaining parts taken from reference TRBV28 and TRBJ1-5, reads DVKVTQSSRYLVKRTGEKVFLECVQDMDHENMFWYRQDPGLGLRLIYFSYDVKMKEKGDIPEGYSVSREKKERFSLILESASTNQTSMYLCASSLNFPVLQPQHFGDGTRLSIL.